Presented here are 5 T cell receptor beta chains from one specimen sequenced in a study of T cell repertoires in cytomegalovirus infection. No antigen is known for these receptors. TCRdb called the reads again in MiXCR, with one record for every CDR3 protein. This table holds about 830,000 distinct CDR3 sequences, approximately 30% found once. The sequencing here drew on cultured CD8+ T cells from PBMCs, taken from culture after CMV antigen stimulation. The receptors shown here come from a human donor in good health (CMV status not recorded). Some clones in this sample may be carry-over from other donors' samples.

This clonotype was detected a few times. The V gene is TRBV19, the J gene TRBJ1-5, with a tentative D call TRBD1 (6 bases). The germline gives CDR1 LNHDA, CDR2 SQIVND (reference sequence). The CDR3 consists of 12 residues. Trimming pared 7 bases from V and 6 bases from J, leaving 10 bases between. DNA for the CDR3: TGTGCCAGTACTTTGGGGGCTCAGCCCCAGCATTTT. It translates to CASTLGAQPQHF.

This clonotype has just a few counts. In nucleotides, the CDR3 is TGCAGTGCTAGGGGGGGTCACTACAATGAGCAGTTCTTC. As protein: CSARGGHYNEQFF. The V gene is TRBV20-1, the J gene TRBJ2-1; tentative D call: TRBD2 (6 bases). CDR3 length equals 13 residues. Per germline, CDR1 DFQATT and CDR2 SNEGSKA (reference sequence). V was trimmed by 3 bases and J by 3 bases, leaving 9 bases between them.

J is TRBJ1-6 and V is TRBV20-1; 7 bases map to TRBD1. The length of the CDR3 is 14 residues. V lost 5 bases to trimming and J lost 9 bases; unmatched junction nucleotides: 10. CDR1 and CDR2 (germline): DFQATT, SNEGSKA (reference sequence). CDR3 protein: CSAPPRGRSSPLHF. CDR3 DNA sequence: TGCAGTGCTCCCCCCAGGGGGAGGAGTTCACCCCTCCACTTT.

The CDR3 DNA sequence: TGTGCCAGCAGTTTTGCGCCCACTGAAGCTTTCTTT. Amino acids: CASSFAPTEAFF. The chain couples TRBV12-3 or TRBV12-4 to TRBJ1-1, with D hard to call. V was clipped by 3 bases and J by 4 bases, with 6 bases between them. The CDR3 totals 12 residues.

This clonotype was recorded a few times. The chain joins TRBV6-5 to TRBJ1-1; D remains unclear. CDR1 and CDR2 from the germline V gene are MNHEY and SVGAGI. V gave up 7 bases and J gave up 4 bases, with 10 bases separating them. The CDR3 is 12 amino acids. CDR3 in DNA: TGTGCCAGCAAAAGAGAGGGCACTGAAGCTTTCTTT. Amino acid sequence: CASKREGTEAFF.